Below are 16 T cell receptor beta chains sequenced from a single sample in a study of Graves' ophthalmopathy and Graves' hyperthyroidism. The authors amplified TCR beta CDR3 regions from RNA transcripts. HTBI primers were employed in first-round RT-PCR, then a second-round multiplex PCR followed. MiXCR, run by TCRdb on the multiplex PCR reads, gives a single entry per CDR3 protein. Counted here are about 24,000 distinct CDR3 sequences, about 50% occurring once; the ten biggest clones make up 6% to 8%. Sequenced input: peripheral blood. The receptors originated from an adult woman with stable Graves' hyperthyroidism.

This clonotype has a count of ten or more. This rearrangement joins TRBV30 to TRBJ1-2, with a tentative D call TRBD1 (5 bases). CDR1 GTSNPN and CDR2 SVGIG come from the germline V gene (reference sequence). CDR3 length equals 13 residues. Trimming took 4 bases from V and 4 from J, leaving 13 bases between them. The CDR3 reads CAWKVQGAYGYTF. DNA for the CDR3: TGTGCCTGGAAGGTCCAGGGAGCCTATGGCTACACCTTC.

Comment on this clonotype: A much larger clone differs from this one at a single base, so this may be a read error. In DNA form, the CDR3 reads TGTGCCAGCTCAACGACAGGGGCTGATACGCAGTATTTT. It is translated as CASSTTGADTQYF. The chain carries TRBV18 and TRBJ2-3, with TRBD1 identical over 8 bases. CDR1 and CDR2 (germline): KGHSH, LQKENI. V was pared by 5 bases and J by 6 bases, with 4 bases of the junction left unmatched. This CDR3 is 13 amino acids long. The whole variable domain, filled in from reference TRBV18 and TRBJ2-3, reads NAGVMQNPRHLVRRRGQEARLRCSPMKGHSHVYWYRQLPEEGLKFMVYLQKENIIDESGMPKERFSAEFPKEGPSILRIQQVVRGDSAAYFCASSTTGADTQYFGPGTRLTVL.

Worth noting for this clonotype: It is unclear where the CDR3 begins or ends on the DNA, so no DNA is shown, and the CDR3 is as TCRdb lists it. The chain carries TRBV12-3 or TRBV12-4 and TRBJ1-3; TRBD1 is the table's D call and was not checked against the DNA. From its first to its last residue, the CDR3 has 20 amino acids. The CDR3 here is CASSFADRGSPLHFGNTIYF.

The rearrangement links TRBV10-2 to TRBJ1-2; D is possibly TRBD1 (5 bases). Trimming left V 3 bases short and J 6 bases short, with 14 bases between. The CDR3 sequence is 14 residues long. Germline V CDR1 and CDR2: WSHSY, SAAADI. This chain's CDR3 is CASSETAGGNGYTF. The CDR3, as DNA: TGCGCCAGCAGTGAAACAGCGGGGGGGAATGGCTACACCTTC.

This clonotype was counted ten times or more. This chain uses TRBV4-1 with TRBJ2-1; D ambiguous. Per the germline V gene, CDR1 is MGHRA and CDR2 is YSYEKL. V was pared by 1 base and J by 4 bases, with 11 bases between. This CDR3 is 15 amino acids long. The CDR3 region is CASSQGGMVYNEQFF. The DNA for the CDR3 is TGCGCCAGCAGCCAAGGGGGAATGGTATACAATGAGCAGTTCTTC.

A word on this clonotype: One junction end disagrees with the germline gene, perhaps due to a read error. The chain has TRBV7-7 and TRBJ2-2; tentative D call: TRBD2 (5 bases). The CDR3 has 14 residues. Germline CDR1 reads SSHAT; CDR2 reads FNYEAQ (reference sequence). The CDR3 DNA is TGTGCTAGCAGCCCCCGGTGTTCGGTGGCGGGGCTGTTTTTT. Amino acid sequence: CASSPRCSVAGLFF. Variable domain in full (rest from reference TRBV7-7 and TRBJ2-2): GAGVSQSPRYKVTKRGQDVTLRCDPISSHATLYWYQQALGQGPEFLTYFNYEAQPDKSGLPSDRFSAERPEGSISTLTIQRTEQRDSAMYRCASSPRCSVAGLFFGEGSRLTVL.

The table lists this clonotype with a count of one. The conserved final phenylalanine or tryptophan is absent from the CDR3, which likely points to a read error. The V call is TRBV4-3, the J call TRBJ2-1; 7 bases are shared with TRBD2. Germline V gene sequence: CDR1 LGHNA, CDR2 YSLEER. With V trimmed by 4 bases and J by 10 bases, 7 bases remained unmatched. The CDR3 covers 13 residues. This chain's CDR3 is CASSRKAGLEQFS. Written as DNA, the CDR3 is TGCGCCAGCAGCCGCAAAGCGGGATTGGAGCAGTTCTCC.

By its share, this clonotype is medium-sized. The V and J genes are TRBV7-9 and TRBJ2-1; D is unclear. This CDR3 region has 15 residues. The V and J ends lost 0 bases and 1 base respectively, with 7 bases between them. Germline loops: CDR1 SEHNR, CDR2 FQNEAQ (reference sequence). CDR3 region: CASSLAGTSYNEQFF. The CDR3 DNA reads TGTGCCAGCAGCTTAGCGGGAACGTCCTACAATGAGCAGTTCTTC.

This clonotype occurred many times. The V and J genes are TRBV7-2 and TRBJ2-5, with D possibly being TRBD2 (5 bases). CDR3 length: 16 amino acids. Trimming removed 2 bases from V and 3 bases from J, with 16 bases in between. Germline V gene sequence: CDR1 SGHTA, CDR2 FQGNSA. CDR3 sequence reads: CASSLFEGWGKETQYF. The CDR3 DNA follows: TGTGCCAGCAGCTTATTCGAGGGTTGGGGAAAAGAGACCCAGTACTTC.

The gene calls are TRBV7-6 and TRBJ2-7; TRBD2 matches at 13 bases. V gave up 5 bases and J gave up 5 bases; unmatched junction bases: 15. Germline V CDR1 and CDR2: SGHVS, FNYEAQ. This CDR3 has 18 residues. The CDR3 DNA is TGTGCCAGCAGCCTAACCGGGACTAGCGGGATGCATAGGAACGAGCAGTACTTC. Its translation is CASSLTGTSGMHRNEQYF.

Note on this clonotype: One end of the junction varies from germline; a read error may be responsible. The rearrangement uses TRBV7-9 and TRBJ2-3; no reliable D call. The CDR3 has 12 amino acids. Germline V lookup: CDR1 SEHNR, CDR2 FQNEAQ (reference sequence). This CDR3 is CASSSPAGTHYF. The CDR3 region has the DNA TGTGCCAGTTCCAGCCCCGCTGGTACGCACTATTTT.

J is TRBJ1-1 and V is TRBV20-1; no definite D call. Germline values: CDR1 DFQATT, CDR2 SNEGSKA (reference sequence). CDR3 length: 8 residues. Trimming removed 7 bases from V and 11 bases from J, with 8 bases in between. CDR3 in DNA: TGCAGTGTACGAGAGGCTTTCTTT. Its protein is CSVREAFF.

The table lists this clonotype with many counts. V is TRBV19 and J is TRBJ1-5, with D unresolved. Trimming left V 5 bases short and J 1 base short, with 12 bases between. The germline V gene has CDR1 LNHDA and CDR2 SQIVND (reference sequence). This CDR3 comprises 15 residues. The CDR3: CASSLWTESNQPQHF. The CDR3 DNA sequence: TGTGCCAGTAGTTTATGGACGGAAAGCAATCAGCCCCAGCATTTT.

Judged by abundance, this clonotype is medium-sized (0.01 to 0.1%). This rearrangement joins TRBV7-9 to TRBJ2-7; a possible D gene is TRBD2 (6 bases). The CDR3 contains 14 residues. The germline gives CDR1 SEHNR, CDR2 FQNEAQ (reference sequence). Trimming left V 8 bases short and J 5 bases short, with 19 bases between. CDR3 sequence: CASHYNSGHDEQYF. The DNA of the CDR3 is TGTGCCAGCCACTACAATAGCGGCCACGACGAGCAGTACTTC. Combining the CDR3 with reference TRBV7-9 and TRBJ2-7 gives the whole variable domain DTGVSQNPRHKITKRGQNVTFRCDPISEHNRLYWYRQTLGQGPEFLTYFQNEAQLEKSRLLSDRFSAERPKGSFSTLEIQRTEQGDSAMYLCASHYNSGHDEQYFGPGTRLTVT.

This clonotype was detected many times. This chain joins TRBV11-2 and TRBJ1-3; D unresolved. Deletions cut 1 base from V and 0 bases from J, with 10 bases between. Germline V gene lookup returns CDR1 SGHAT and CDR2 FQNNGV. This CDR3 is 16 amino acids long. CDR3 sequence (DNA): TGTGCCAGCAGCTTAGTTCCGGAAAGCTCTGGAAACACCATATATTTT. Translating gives CASSLVPESSGNTIYF.

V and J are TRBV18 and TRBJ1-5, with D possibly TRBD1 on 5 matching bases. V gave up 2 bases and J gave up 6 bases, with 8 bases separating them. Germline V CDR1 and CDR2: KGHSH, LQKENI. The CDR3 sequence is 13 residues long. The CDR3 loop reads CASSPGAAQPQHF. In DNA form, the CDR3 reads TGTGCCAGCTCACCAGGGGCGGCTCAGCCCCAGCATTTT.